Listed here are 21 T cell receptor beta chains from one sample, sequenced in a study of cytomegalovirus exposure and HLA in healthy donors. The PCR contained 60 Vbeta and 13 Jbeta primers. Here immunoSEQ multiplex PCR was the method, and the copy in TCRdb shows in-frame clones only, minus some. The sample carries 150,000 to 200,000 clones, over 70% recorded once. Sequencing was done on a sample of PBMCs. Source of these receptors: a man between 40 and 49 years old in good health and CMV-seropositive.

This sequence joins TRBV6-5 and TRBJ1-2; 10 bases agree with TRBD1. CDR1 and CDR2 (germline): MNHEY, SVGAGI. The CDR3 consists of 15 residues. V gave up 3 bases and J gave up 7 bases; unmatched junction bases: 8. The DNA for the CDR3 is TGTGCCAGCAGTTATGCCGACAGGGGGCGATCTGGCTACACCTTC. Its protein product is CASSYADRGRSGYTF.

This clone has only a few counts. The V and J genes are TRBV6-5 and TRBJ2-1; D may be TRBD2 (6 bases). The V gene's germline CDR1 is MNHEY and CDR2 SVGAGI. The CDR3 runs 15 residues. The germline V and J ends were trimmed by 8 bases and 7 bases, with 21 bases remaining between them. DNA for the CDR3: TGTGCCAGCCGCCCGACGGGAGAGTCTATAAATGAGCAGTTCTTC. It is translated as CASRPTGESINEQFF.

There are a few counts of this clone. J is TRBJ2-2 and V is TRBV21-1; the table gives TRBD1 as D, unverified against the DNA. TRBV21-1 is a known pseudogene. This CDR3 has 17 amino acids. This CDR3 is CASSGHRTGAPTGELFF. CDR3 DNA sequence: TGTGCCAGCAGCGGGCACAGGACAGGGGCCCCCACCGGGGAGCTGTTTTTT.

The chain links TRBV5-4 to TRBJ1-2; 11 bases map to TRBD1. Germline CDR1 reads SGHNT; CDR2 reads YYREEE (reference sequence). The CDR3 totals 15 residues. The trim removed 3 bases at V and 8 bases at J, leaving 9 bases unmatched. CDR3 in amino acids: CASSSRTGGSSGYTF. The CDR3 DNA reads TGTGCCAGCAGCTCCAGGACAGGGGGCTCTTCAGGCTACACCTTC.

This clone was counted a single time. The V and J genes are TRBV9 and TRBJ1-1; D gene unclear. Trimming left V 0 bases short and J 3 bases short, with 12 bases between. This CDR3 is built from 15 residues. Germline V lookup: CDR1 SGDLS, CDR2 YYNGEE. The CDR3 nucleotides read TGTGCCAGCAGCGTAGTTCCAGTCTCAGACACTGAAGCTTTCTTT. The encoded protein is CASSVVPVSDTEAFF.

Only a few counts were recorded for this clone. V usage is TRBV29-1 and J usage is TRBJ2-1; 8 bases are shared with TRBD2. V was pared by 2 bases and J by 8 bases, with 8 bases of the junction left unmatched. The germline V gene has CDR1 SQVTM and CDR2 ANQGSEA. The CDR3 is 14 amino acids. CDR3 amino acids: CSVEPSGRGHEQFF. The CDR3, as DNA: TGCAGCGTTGAACCCAGCGGGAGAGGCCATGAGCAGTTCTTC.

Comment on this clone: Other DNA variants within this sample encode the same CDR3. The rearrangement links TRBV29-1 to TRBJ2-5; D perhaps matches TRBD1 (5 bases). The V gene lost 4 bases and the J gene lost 4 bases, with 10 bases spanning the gap. In germline, CDR1 is SQVTM, CDR2 ANQGSEA. This CDR3 is 12 amino acids long. For the CDR3, the DNA is TGCAGCGTTGTCAGGGTGGGAGAGACCCAGTACTTC. This codes for CSVVRVGETQYF.

The chain links TRBV14 to TRBJ2-7; D might be TRBD2 (6 bases). This CDR3 has 11 residues. The V end was cut by 9 bases, the J end by 0 bases, with 6 bases between. From germline, CDR1 is SGHDN and CDR2 FVKESK. The CDR3 spells CARRGSYEQYF. CDR3 coding DNA: TGTGCCAGGCGGGGCTCCTACGAGCAGTACTTC.

This chain joins TRBV19 and TRBJ2-1; TRBD1 matches at 9 bases. Looked up from germline, CDR1 is LNHDA and CDR2 is SQIVND (reference sequence). The CDR3 is 17 residues long. V was clipped by 5 bases and J by 0 bases; unmatched bases: 8. The CDR3 region is CASSSGTGPSSYNEQFF. CDR3 DNA: TGTGCCAGTAGTTCCGGGACAGGGCCGAGCTCCTACAATGAGCAGTTCTTC.

In this sample, this clone turned up a few times. This chain links TRBV27 with TRBJ2-1; D is uncertain. The CDR3 has 14 amino acids. In germline, CDR1 is MNHEY, CDR2 SMNVEV (reference sequence). V dropped 8 bases and J dropped 0 bases, with 11 bases sitting between them. CDR3 protein: CASGHSSSYNEQFF. CDR3 coding DNA: TGTGCCAGCGGTCATAGCAGCTCCTACAATGAGCAGTTCTTC.

This clone occurred a few times. V gene TRBV6-5 combines with J gene TRBJ2-7; 14 bases are shared with TRBD2. Germline V gene lookup returns CDR1 MNHEY and CDR2 SVGAGI. V was clipped by 6 bases and J by 5 bases; unmatched bases: 3. This CDR3 comprises 14 residues. In DNA, the CDR3 is TGTGCCAGCAGGGGACTAGCGGGAGAGGACGAGCAGTACTTC. Its protein product is CASRGLAGEDEQYF.

In its sample, this clone was seen once. This sequence joins TRBV2 and TRBJ2-5; 8 bases are shared with TRBD2. The DNA end lines up better with TRBJ2-7; the J call may be wrong. In germline, CDR1 is SNHLY, CDR2 FYNNEI. This CDR3 is built from 15 residues. The CDR3 DNA sequence: TGTGCCAGCAGTCCACGCAGCGGGAGCTCCTACGAGCAGTACTTC. It is translated as CASSPRSGSSYEQYF.

The chain uses TRBV2 and TRBJ2-5, with a tentative D call TRBD1 (6 bases). The closer fit of TRBJ2-7 to the DNA end suggests the J call may be wrong. Germline CDR1 is SNHLY and CDR2 is FYNNEI. The CDR3 extends over 13 amino acids. The CDR3: CASSAITGYEQYF. The DNA of the CDR3 is TGTGCCAGCAGTGCCATTACAGGGTACGAGCAGTACTTC.

The chain employs TRBV30 and TRBJ2-1; 8 bases map to TRBD2. The germline V gene encodes CDR1 GTSNPN and CDR2 SVGIG (reference sequence). The CDR3 spans 15 residues. The trim removed 2 bases at V and 6 bases at J, leaving 9 bases unmatched. In DNA form, the CDR3 reads TGTGCCTGGAGTAAGACAGTCGGACTAGCCAATGAGCAGTTCTTC. The encoded protein is CAWSKTVGLANEQFF.

The chain carries TRBV6-5 and TRBJ2-7; TRBD2 might be the D (6 bases). V lost 5 bases and J 7 bases, leaving 12 bases between the germline ends. CDR1 is MNHEY, CDR2 SVGAGI, per germline. The CDR3 runs 12 residues. The CDR3 region has the DNA TGTGCCAGCAGTCTTCGTGGGAGGGAGCAGTACTTC. This translates into CASSLRGREQYF.

The rearrangement uses TRBV6-4 and TRBJ2-1; 13 bases are a match to TRBD2. The CDR3 loop spans 15 amino acids. V gave up 3 bases and J gave up 10 bases; unmatched junction bases: 6. The germline V gene has CDR1 MRHNA and CDR2 SNTAGT. The CDR3 loop reads CASSEGTSGTGEQFF. The CDR3 nucleotides are TGTGCCAGCAGTGAGGGGACTAGCGGGACAGGGGAGCAGTTCTTC.

This sequence joins TRBV5-6 and TRBJ2-3; D possibly corresponds to TRBD1 (6 bases). The V and J ends lost 0 bases and 7 bases respectively, with 15 bases between them. This CDR3 has 15 residues. Germline assignment: CDR1 SGHDT and CDR2 YYEEEE. CDR3 sequence (DNA): TGTGCCAGCAGCTTGGGGGGGCGGCGTATGTATACGCAGTATTTT. Its translation is CASSLGGRRMYTQYF.

V usage is TRBV29-1 and J usage is TRBJ2-3; 7 bases are shared with TRBD2. CDR3 length equals 13 residues. Germline CDR1 is SQVTM and CDR2 is ANQGSEA. V gave up 3 bases and J gave up 5 bases; unmatched junction bases: 5. Here the CDR3 DNA reads TGCAGCGTTGACCACGGGAGGAGAGATACGCAGTATTTT. This gives the protein CSVDHGRRDTQYF.

The CDR3 nucleotides are TGTGCCTGGAGCGTAAAGGGTCAGGGACTGAACTACGAGCAGTACTTC. Its protein is CAWSVKGQGLNYEQYF. This chain links TRBV30 with TRBJ2-7; D perhaps matches TRBD2 (6 bases). CDR3 length: 16 amino acids. V lost 3 bases to trimming and J lost 3 bases, with 21 bases between them. Germline V lookup: CDR1 GTSNPN, CDR2 SVGIG (reference sequence).

The CDR3 sequence: CASSQGQGAFF. CDR3 DNA: TGTGCCAGCAGCCAAGGACAAGGCGCTTTCTTT. V and J are TRBV4-2 and TRBJ1-1; the D is unclear. Germline V gene lookup returns CDR1 LGHNA and CDR2 YNFKEQ. The V and J ends lost 1 base and 11 bases respectively, with 8 bases between them. The CDR3 is 11 amino acids.

V and J are TRBV19 and TRBJ2-1; the match to TRBD1 covers 9 bases. Germline CDR1 LNHDA, CDR2 SQIVND (reference sequence). J was trimmed by 3 bases and V by 7 bases; bases with no gene match: 10. This CDR3 is 16 amino acids long. CDR3 sequence reads: CASTSRRTGVYNEQFF. The CDR3 nucleotides read TGTGCCAGTACCTCCCGTCGGACAGGGGTCTACAATGAGCAGTTCTTC.